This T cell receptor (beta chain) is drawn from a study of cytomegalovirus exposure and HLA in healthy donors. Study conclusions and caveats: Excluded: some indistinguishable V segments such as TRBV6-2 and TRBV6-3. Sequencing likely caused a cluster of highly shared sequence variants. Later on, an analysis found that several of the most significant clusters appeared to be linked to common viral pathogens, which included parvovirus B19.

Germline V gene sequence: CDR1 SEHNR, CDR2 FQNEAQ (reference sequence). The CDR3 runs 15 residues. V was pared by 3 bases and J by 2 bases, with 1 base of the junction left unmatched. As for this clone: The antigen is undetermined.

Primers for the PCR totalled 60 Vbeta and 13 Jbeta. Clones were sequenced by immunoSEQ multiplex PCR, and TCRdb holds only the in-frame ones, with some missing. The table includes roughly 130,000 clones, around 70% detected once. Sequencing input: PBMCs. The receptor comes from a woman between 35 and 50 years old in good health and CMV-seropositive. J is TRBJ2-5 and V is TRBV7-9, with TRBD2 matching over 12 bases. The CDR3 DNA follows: TGTGCCAGCAGCTTGACTAGCGGGGGACAAGAGACCCAGTACTTC. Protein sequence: CASSLTSGGQETQYF.